What follows describes a single T cell receptor beta chain. What it binds is unknown. CDR1 is SGHNT and CDR2 is YYREEE in the germline V gene (reference sequence). This CDR3 is built from 12 residues. Trimming took 4 bases from V and 0 from J, leaving 3 bases between them. This sample was taken from a study of cytomegalovirus exposure and HLA in healthy donors. Study-wide results and limits: In a later analysis, V- and J-gene trimming of beta chains associated with a DCLRE1C missense variant, replicated independently. Reportedly, HLA-A and HLA-B alleles of most subjects were accurately predicted from TCR beta.

PCR involved 60 Vbeta and 13 Jbeta primers. Data came from immunoSEQ multiplex PCR; TCRdb stores just in-frame clones and leaves some out. Its clone listing holds roughly 100,000 clones. This chain joins TRBV5-4 and TRBJ2-3; no clear D gene. The sequenced material came from PBMCs. The clonotype originates from a man aged 45-60 years in good health and CMV-seronegative. CDR3 residues: CASSPSTDTQYF. The CDR3 coding sequence is TGTGCCAGCAGCCCTAGCACAGATACGCAGTATTTT.